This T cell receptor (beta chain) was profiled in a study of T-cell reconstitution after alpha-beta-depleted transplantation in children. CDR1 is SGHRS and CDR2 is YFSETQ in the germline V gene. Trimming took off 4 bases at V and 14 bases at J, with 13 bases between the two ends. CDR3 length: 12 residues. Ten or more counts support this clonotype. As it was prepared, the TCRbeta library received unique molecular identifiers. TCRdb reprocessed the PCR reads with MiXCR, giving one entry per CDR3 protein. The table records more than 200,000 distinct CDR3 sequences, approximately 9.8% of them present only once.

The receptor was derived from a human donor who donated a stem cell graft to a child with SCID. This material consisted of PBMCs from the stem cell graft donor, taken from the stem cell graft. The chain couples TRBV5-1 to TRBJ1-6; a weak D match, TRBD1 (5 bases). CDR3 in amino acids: CASSTRGVTLHF. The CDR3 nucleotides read TGCGCCAGCAGCACCCGGGGGGTGACCCTCCACTTT.